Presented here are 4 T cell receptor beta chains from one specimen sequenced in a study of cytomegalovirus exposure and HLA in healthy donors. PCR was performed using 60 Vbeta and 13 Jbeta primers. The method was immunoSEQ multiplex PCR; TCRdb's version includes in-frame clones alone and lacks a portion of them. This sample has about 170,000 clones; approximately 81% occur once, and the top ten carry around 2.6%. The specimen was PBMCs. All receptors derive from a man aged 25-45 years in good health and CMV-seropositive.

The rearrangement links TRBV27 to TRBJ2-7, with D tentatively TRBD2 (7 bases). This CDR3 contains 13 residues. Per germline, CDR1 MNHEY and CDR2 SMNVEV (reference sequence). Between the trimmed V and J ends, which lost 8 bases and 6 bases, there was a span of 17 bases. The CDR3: CASRINREGEQYV. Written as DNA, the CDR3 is TGTGCCAGCCGAATCAACAGGGAGGGCGAGCAGTACGTC.

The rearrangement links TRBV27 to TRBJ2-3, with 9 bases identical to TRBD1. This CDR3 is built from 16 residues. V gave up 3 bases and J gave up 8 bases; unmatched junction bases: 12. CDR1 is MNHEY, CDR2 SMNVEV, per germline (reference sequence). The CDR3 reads CASSLGTGSARGTQYF. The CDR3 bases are TGTGCCAGCAGTTTGGGGACAGGGTCGGCGAGAGGTACGCAGTATTTT.

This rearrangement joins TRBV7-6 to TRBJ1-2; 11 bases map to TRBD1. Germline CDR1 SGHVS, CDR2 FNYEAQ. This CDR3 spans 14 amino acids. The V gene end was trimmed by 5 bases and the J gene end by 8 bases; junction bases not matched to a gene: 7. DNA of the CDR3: TGTGCCAGCAGCCCGGACAGGGGGCAGCGAGGCTACACCTTC. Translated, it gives CASSPDRGQRGYTF.

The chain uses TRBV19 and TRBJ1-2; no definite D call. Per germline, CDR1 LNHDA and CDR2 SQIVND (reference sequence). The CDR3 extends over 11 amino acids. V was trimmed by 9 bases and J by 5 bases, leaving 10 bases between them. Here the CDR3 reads CASSPGYGYTF. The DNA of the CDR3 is TGTGCCAGCTCACCGGGATATGGCTACACCTTC. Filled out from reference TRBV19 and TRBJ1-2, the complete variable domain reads DGGITQSPKYLFRKEGQNVTLSCEQNLNHDAMYWYRQDPGQGLRLIYYSQIVNDFQKGDIAEGYSVSREKKESFPLTVTSAQKNPTAFYLCASSPGYGYTFGSGTRLTVV.